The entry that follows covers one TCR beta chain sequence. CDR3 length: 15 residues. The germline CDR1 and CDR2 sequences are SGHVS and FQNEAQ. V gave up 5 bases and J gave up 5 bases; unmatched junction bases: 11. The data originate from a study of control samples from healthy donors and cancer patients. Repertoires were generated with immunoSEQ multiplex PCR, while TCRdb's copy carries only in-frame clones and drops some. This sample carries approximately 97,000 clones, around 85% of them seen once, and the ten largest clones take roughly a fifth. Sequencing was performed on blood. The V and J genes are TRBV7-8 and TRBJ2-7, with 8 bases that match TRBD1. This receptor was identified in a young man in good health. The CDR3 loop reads CASSPGRTGIHEQYF. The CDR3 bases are TGTGCCAGCAGCCCGGGAAGGACAGGGATCCACGAGCAGTACTTC.